The 28 T cell receptor beta chains below all came from one sample that was sequenced in a study of tumor-infiltrating lymphocytes in oesophageal squamous cell carcinoma. Via MiXCR, TCRdb re-called the PCR reads, giving one row per CDR3 protein. Seen here are 20,000 or so distinct CDR3 sequences, about 38% observed once, and the top ten hold more than 9%. The source material was normal esophageal tissue next to the tumor. The receptors shown here come from a male donor with esophageal squamous cell carcinoma.

This clonotype qualifies as medium-sized. The chain has TRBV12-3 or TRBV12-4 and TRBJ1-6, with D hard to call. This CDR3 region has 12 residues. Trimming removed 2 bases at V and 9 bases at J, with 5 bases between. This CDR3 reads CASSLRASPLHF. The CDR3 DNA reads TGTGCCAGCAGTTTAAGGGCTTCACCCCTCCACTTT.

CDR3 in amino acids: CASSLAQGSGRVYEQYF. DNA of the CDR3: TGTGCCAGCAGCTTAGCGCAGGGTAGCGGGAGGGTATACGAGCAGTACTTC. This sequence joins TRBV7-6 and TRBJ2-4; 11 bases are a match to TRBD2. Matching the DNA end better, TRBJ2-7 makes the J call doubtful. In germline, CDR1 is SGHVS, CDR2 FNYEAQ. There are 17 residues in the CDR3.

In this sample, this clonotype turned up many times. The chain joins TRBV19 to TRBJ2-5; 12 positions agree with TRBD2. V shed 5 bases and J 5 bases; nucleotides not matched to a gene: 6. Looked up from germline, CDR1 is LNHDA and CDR2 is SQIVND (reference sequence). The length of the CDR3 is 15 residues. The CDR3 DNA sequence: TGTGCCAGTAGTCGACTAGCGGGAGTAGGGGAGACCCAGTACTTC. This translates into CASSRLAGVGETQYF.

The chain couples TRBV20-1 to TRBJ1-6; 10 nucleotides agree with TRBD1. The CDR3 totals 18 residues. V lost 6 bases to trimming and J lost 5 bases; unmatched junction nucleotides: 16. The germline V gene encodes CDR1 DFQATT and CDR2 SNEGSKA (reference sequence). Written as DNA, the CDR3 is TGCAGTGCCAGGGCAGGGACAGGGGTGGGCCTGGATAATTCACCCCTCCACTTT. Protein product: CSARAGTGVGLDNSPLHF.

The chain links TRBV7-9 to TRBJ2-5, with TRBD2 as a possible D gene (5 bases). CDR3 length: 16 residues. Germline lookup yields CDR1 SEHNR and CDR2 FQNEAQ (reference sequence). The V end lost 7 bases, the J end lost 11 bases, and 29 bases lay between the germline ends. The CDR3 reads CASTQKVGVGYNEQYF. DNA of the CDR3: TGTGCCAGCACCCAAAAGGTGGGAGTCGGCTACAATGAGCAGTACTTC.

The V call is TRBV20-1, the J call TRBJ1-5; possibly TRBD1 for D (5 bases). V was pared by 1 base and J by 11 bases, with 15 bases between. Germline loops: CDR1 DFQATT, CDR2 SNEGSKA (reference sequence). This CDR3 has 13 residues. The CDR3 sequence is CSARGPREQAQHF. The CDR3 nucleotides read TGCAGTGCTAGAGGACCTAGGGAACAGGCCCAGCATTTT.

With regard to this clonotype: The junction does not match germline at one end; this may be a read error. The chain links TRBV4-1 to TRBJ2-3; D possibly corresponds to TRBD2 (6 bases). From germline, CDR1 is MGHRA and CDR2 YSYEKL. The CDR3 sequence is 18 residues long. The DNA of the CDR3 is TGTGCCAGCAGCCAAGATATGATTAGCGGAGCCGACACCGGGGAGCTGTATTTT. It codes for CASSQDMISGADTGELYF.

This clonotype qualifies as medium-sized. CDR3 residues: CASSAGTNPYNEQFF. The DNA of the CDR3 is TGTGCCAGCAGCGCCGGGACTAACCCTTACAATGAGCAGTTCTTC. This chain links TRBV6-1 with TRBJ2-1; 7 nucleotides agree with TRBD2. Germline lookup yields CDR1 MNHNS and CDR2 SASEGT. The J segment lost 4 bases and the V segment lost 6 bases, leaving 9 bases of the junction unmatched. This CDR3 has 15 amino acids.

A few counts support this clonotype. Mismatch with germline at one junction end may stem from a read error. The chain combines TRBV5-1 with TRBJ1-2, with a possible D match to TRBD1 (6 bases). The germline V gene encodes CDR1 SGHRS and CDR2 YFSETQ. This CDR3 has 13 amino acids. Written as DNA, the CDR3 is TGCGCCACCAGCGTAGTCACAGGGATCGGCTACACCTTC. This translates into CATSVVTGIGYTF.

The chain uses TRBV10-2 and TRBJ2-6, with TRBD1 matching over 7 bases. Germline V CDR1 and CDR2: WSHSY, SAAADI. CDR3 length equals 14 residues. The ends lost 8 bases at V and 3 bases at J; junction bases unmatched: 4. Written as DNA, the CDR3 is TGCGCCAGCGGTACAGGGGTTGGGGCCAACGTCCTGACTTTC. This codes for CASGTGVGANVLTF.

The rearrangement joins TRBV7-9 to TRBJ2-1; D might be TRBD2 (6 bases). Germline V CDR1 and CDR2: SEHNR, FQNEAQ (reference sequence). The CDR3 is 15 residues long. Trimming stripped 3 bases from V and 0 bases from J, with 9 bases between. The CDR3 spells CASSFSGRSYNEQFF. The CDR3 DNA sequence: TGTGCCAGCAGCTTTAGCGGCCGCTCCTACAATGAGCAGTTCTTC.

This chain links TRBV7-2 with TRBJ1-5; possibly TRBD1 for D (5 bases). V was shortened by 5 bases and J by 3 bases, with 17 bases between the two germline ends. Per the germline V gene, CDR1 is SGHTA and CDR2 is FQGNSA. This CDR3 has 16 residues. CDR3 region: CASSLNQAGNNQPQHF. DNA for the CDR3: TGTGCCAGCAGCCTAAACCAGGCAGGGAACAATCAGCCCCAGCATTTT.

The table lists this clonotype with many counts. The V call is TRBV5-1, the J call TRBJ2-1; no reliable D call. The length of the CDR3 is 12 residues. V lost 0 bases and J lost 6, with 4 bases in between. The germline CDR1 and CDR2 sequences are SGHRS and YFSETQ. CDR3 loop: CASSLARNEQFF. The CDR3 coding sequence is TGCGCCAGCAGCTTGGCCCGCAATGAGCAGTTCTTC.

The gene calls are TRBV7-2 and TRBJ2-5, with 9 bases matching TRBD2. The DNA end favors TRBJ2-7, so the J call may be wrong. Looked up from germline, CDR1 is SGHTA and CDR2 is FQGNSA. This CDR3 is built from 16 residues. The DNA for the CDR3 is TGTGCCAGCAGCTTAGCCGCGGGGGGGCAAGCCTACGAGCAGTACTTC. Protein sequence: CASSLAAGGQAYEQYF.

The chain links TRBV7-9 to TRBJ2-4; tentatively, D is TRBD1 (5 bases). The tail of the sequence fits TRBJ1-2 better, so the J call may be wrong. This CDR3 has 12 residues. Germline values: CDR1 SEHNR, CDR2 FQNEAQ (reference sequence). The CDR3 bases are TGTGCCAGCAGCCTAGGGGCTATGGGCTACACCTTC. It specifies CASSLGAMGYTF.

Judged by abundance, this clonotype is medium-sized. This may come from a read error, since a much larger clone is one base off. The rearrangement joins TRBV7-2 to TRBJ2-7; the match to TRBD2 covers 10 bases. Trimming took 4 bases from V and 7 from J; bases not matched to a gene: 10. Looked up from germline, CDR1 is SGHTA and CDR2 is FQGNSA. The CDR3 runs to 15 residues. CDR3 nucleotides: TGTGCCAGCAGCTACAAGCGGGAGGGCCGTTATGAGCAGTACTTC. Its protein product is CASSYKREGRYEQYF.

This clonotype appeared a single time. The chain is built from TRBV6-5 and TRBJ2-7, with D maybe TRBD1 (6 bases). The V end lost 5 bases, the J end lost 3 bases, and 14 bases lay between the germline ends. The CDR3 contains 14 residues. Germline V gene sequence: CDR1 MNHEY, CDR2 SVGAGI. The CDR3 DNA sequence: TGTGCCAGCAGTGAAACAGGGTATATCTACGAGCAGTACTTC. This sequence encodes CASSETGYIYEQYF.

This chain joins TRBV7-4 and TRBJ2-3, with TRBD2 matching over 8 bases. The V and J ends lost 7 bases and 1 base, in that order; junction bases with no gene match: 10. There are 16 residues in the CDR3. Germline lookup yields CDR1 SGHVT and CDR2 SQSDAQ. For the CDR3, the DNA is TGTGCCAGCACCTTCCATTTAGCGGGACGCACAGATACGCAGTATTTT. This gives the protein CASTFHLAGRTDTQYF.

The table lists this clonotype with many counts. This chain's CDR3 is CASSSAGTGGAYGYTF. The CDR3 coding sequence is TGTGCCAGTAGTTCCGCCGGGACAGGGGGCGCCTATGGCTACACCTTC. V is TRBV19 and J is TRBJ1-2; 12 bases map to TRBD1. The V gene's germline CDR1 is LNHDA and CDR2 SQIVND (reference sequence). The CDR3 totals 16 residues. J gave up 4 bases and V 5 bases, and 8 bases lay outside the gene matches.

In the case of this clonotype: The CDR3 carries no conserved terminal phenylalanine or tryptophan, so it likely arises from a read error. It is unclear where the CDR3 begins or ends on the DNA, so no DNA is shown, and the CDR3 is as TCRdb lists it. This chain uses TRBV28 with TRBJ2-6. In germline, CDR1 is MDHEN, CDR2 SYDVKM. The CDR3 adds up to 8 amino acids, both ends counted. The CDR3 loop reads CASRKLGG.

The chain joins TRBV5-6 to TRBJ1-4, with TRBD1 matching over 8 bases. Trimming cost V 5 bases and J 5 bases; bases outside gene matches: 5. The CDR3 is made up of 14 amino acids. The germline CDR1 and CDR2 sequences are SGHDT and YYEEEE. The CDR3 sequence: CASRNRGGNEKLFF. In DNA form, the CDR3 reads TGTGCCAGCAGGAACAGGGGGGGCAATGAAAAACTGTTTTTT.

V is TRBV7-8 and J is TRBJ2-3; a weak D match, TRBD2 (6 bases). The DNA end is more similar to TRBJ2-7, so the J call may be wrong. The CDR3 runs to 13 residues. Germline V gene data show CDR1 as SGHVS and CDR2 as FQNEAQ. The CDR3 loop reads CASSRLGGDEQYF. The CDR3 nucleotides are TGTGCCAGCAGTCGACTAGGCGGGGACGAGCAGTACTTC.

The rearrangement uses TRBV7-2 and TRBJ2-3; TRBD2 matches 7 bases. The CDR3 is 15 residues long. Unmatched junction bases numbered 11, after V lost 5 bases and J lost 6 bases. Germline CDR1 reads SGHTA; CDR2 reads FQGNSA. CDR3 residues: CASSRLAQKGDTQYF. The DNA for the CDR3 is TGTGCCAGCAGCCGACTAGCTCAGAAAGGTGATACGCAGTATTTT. Supplemented by reference TRBV7-2 and TRBJ2-3, the full variable domain reads GAGVSQSPSNKVTEKGKDVELRCDPISGHTALYWYRQSLGQGLEFLIYFQGNSAPDKSGLPSDRFSAERTGGSVSTLTIQRTQQEDSAVYLCASSRLAQKGDTQYFGPGTRLTVL.

The rearrangement uses TRBV6-1 and TRBJ2-5; 9 positions match TRBD1. Germline V CDR1 and CDR2: MNHNS, SASEGT. There are 16 residues in the CDR3. V lost 5 bases and J lost 4; bases outside the gene matches: 11. As DNA, the CDR3 is TGTGCCAGCAGTTACCGGGGGACAGGGACGACAGAGACCCAGTACTTC. It translates to CASSYRGTGTTETQYF.

The chain combines TRBV7-6 with TRBJ2-1; 9 positions match TRBD1. Germline loops: CDR1 SGHVS, CDR2 FNYEAQ. The ends lost 1 base at V and 2 bases at J; junction bases unmatched: 6. This CDR3 region has 17 residues. The CDR3 DNA follows: TGTGCCAGCAGCTTAGTTTCGGGACAGGGACCCTACAATGAGCAGTTCTTC. This translates into CASSLVSGQGPYNEQFF.

This clonotype was observed many times. The chain carries TRBV5-6 and TRBJ2-5; 12 positions agree with TRBD1. The CDR3 is made up of 14 amino acids. J lost 5 bases, V lost 4 bases, and 3 bases had no gene match. Per the germline V gene, CDR1 is SGHDT and CDR2 is YYEEEE. Here the CDR3 DNA reads TGTGCCAGCAGCGGGGACAGGGGGCTTGAGACCCAGTACTTC. Residues: CASSGDRGLETQYF. The full variable domain, its missing parts supplied by reference TRBV5-6 and TRBJ2-5, is DAGVTQSPTHLIKTRGQQVTLRCSPKSGHDTVSWYQQALGQGPQFIFQYYEEEERQRGNFPDRFSGHQFPNYSSELNVNALLLGDSALYLCASSGDRGLETQYFGPGTRLLVL.

For this clonotype: The conserved phenylalanine or tryptophan is not found at the CDR3 terminus, so this likely reflects a read error. No DNA is shown, since the ends of the CDR3 on it are uncertain; the CDR3 is the one TCRdb lists. V is TRBV11-2 and J is TRBJ1-6; TRBD1, the D gene given by the table, was not confirmed from the DNA. Per the germline V gene, CDR1 is SGHAT and CDR2 is FQNNGV. Ends included, the CDR3 has 9 residues. The CDR3 loop reads CASSFRSGG.

Ten or more counts support this clonotype. The V call is TRBV24-1, the J call TRBJ2-4, with D perhaps assigned TRBD1 or TRBD2 (5 bases each). This CDR3 is 13 amino acids long. The germline CDR1 and CDR2 sequences are KGHDR and SFDVKD. V shed 3 bases and J shed 13 bases, with 15 bases lying between them. The CDR3 DNA reads as TGTGCCACCAGTGATCCCAACGCCAGGGAGCAGTACTTC. This codes for CATSDPNAREQYF.